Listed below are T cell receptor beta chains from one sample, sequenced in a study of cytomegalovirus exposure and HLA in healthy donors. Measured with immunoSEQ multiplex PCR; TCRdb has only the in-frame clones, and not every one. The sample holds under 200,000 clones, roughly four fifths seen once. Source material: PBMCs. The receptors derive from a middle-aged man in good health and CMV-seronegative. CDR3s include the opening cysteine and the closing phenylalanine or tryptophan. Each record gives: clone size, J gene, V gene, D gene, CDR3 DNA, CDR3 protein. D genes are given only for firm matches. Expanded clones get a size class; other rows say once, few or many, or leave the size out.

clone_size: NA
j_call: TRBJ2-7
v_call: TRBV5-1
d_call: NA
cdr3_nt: TGCGCCAGCAGCCGAGACAGGAACTACGAGCAGTACTTC
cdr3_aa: CASSRDRNYEQYF

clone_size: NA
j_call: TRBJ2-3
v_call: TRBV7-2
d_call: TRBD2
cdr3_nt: TGTGCCAGCAGCTTATACGGACTAGCGGGAGCTGATACGCAGTATTTT
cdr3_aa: CASSLYGLAGADTQYF

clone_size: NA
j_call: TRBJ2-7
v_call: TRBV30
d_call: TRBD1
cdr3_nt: TGTGCCTGGAGTGTGATAGGACAGGGGGTCCACGAGCAGTACTTC
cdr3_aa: CAWSVIGQGVHEQYF

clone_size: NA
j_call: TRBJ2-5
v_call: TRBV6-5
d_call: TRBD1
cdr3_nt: TGTGCCAGCAGTTATGAGGGGGCATGGGAGACCCAGTACTTC
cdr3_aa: CASSYEGAWETQYF

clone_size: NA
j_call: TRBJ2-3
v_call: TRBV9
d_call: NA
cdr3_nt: TGTGCCAGCACCGAGGACGGGAGCGGCCGGGGTACGCAGTATTTT
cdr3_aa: CASTEDGSGRGTQYF

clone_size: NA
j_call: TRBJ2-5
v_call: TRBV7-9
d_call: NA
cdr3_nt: TGTGCCAGCAGCCCCCGGTCCCTATTCCCAGAGACCCAGTACTTC
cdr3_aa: CASSPRSLFPETQYF

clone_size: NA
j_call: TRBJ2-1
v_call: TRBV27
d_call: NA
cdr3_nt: TGTGCCAGCAGTCCCTCGGTAGGGGAGGCGGTCAATGAGCAGTTCTTC
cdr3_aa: CASSPSVGEAVNEQFF

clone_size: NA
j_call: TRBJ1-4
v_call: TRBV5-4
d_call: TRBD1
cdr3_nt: TGTGCCAGCAGCTTGGCCGGAGGGGGCGGGTCAACTAATGAAAAACTGTTTTTT
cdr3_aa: CASSLAGGGGSTNEKLFF

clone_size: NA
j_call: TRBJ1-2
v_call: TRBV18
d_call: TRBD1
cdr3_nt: TGTGCCAGCTCAAAGGCGGACAGGGAAGATGGCTACACCTTC
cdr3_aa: CASSKADREDGYTF

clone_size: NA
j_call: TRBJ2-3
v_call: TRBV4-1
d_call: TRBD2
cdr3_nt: TGCGCCAGCAGCCAAGATCCGGGAGGGACAGATACGCAGTATTTT
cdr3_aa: CASSQDPGGTDTQYF

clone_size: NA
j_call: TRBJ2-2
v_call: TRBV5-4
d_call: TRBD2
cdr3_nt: TGTGCCAGCAGTCTTGGGACTAGCGGGCGGACCGGGGAGCTGTTTTTT
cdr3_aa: CASSLGTSGRTGELFF

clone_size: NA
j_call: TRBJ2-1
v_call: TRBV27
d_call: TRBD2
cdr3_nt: TGTGCCAGCAGTTTAATCACTAGCGGGAGAGCGGGAGAGCAGTTCTTC
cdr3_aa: CASSLITSGRAGEQFF

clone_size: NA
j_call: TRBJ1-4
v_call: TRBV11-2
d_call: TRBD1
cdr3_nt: TGTGCCAGCAGCCAGAGACAGGGGTCTGAAAAACTGTTTTTT
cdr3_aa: CASSQRQGSEKLFF

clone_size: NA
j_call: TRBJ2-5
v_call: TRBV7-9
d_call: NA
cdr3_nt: TGTGCCAGCAGCTTAGAAGGGGTCTGGGGTAAGGAGACCCAGTACTTC
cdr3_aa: CASSLEGVWGKETQYF

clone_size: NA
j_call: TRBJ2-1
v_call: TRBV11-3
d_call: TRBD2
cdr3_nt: TGTGCCAGCAGCTTCACTAGCGGGAGGGGAAATGAGCAGTTCTTC
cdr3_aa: CASSFTSGRGNEQFF

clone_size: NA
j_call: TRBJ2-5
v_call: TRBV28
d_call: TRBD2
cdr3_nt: TGTGCCAGCAGTTCCGGGACTAGCGGGAGGGATGAGGAGACCCAGTACTTC
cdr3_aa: CASSSGTSGRDEETQYF

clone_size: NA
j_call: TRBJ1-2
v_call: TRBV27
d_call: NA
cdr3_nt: TGTGCCAGCAGCTACGACAGGACTAACTATGGCTACACCTTC
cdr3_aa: CASSYDRTNYGYTF

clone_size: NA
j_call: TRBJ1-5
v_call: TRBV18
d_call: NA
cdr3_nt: TGTGCCAGCTCGAGGACGGGTGCACAGGCCTTCAATCAGCCCCAGCATTTT
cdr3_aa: CASSRTGAQAFNQPQHF

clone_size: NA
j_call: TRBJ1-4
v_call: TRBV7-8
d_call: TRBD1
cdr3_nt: TGTGCCAGCAGCCTAGACAGGGCCCCAACTAATGAAAAACTGTTTTTT
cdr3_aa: CASSLDRAPTNEKLFF

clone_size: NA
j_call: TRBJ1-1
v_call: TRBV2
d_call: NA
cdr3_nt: TGTGCCAGCAGGGCAGCTTCCCAAGGGGGGAACACTGAAGCTTTCTTT
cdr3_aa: CASRAASQGGNTEAFF

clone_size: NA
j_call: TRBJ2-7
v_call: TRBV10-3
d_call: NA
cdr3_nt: TGTGCCGGACCTACAGGGCCCCCCTACGAGCAGTACTTC
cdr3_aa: CAGPTGPPYEQYF

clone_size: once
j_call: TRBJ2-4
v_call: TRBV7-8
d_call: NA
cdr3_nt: TGTGCCAGCAGCTTATCGGACAGTGCAAACATTCAGTACTTC
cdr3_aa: CASSLSDSANIQYF

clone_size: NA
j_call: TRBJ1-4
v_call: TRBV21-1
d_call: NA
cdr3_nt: TGTGCCAGCAGCAAAGCAACAGGGACTAATGAAAAACTGTTTTTT
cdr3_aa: CASSKATGTNEKLFF

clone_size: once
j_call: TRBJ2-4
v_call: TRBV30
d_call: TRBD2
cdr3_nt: TGTGCCTGGACACTAGCGGGTCTCAAAAACATTCAGTACTTC
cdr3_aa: CAWTLAGLKNIQYF

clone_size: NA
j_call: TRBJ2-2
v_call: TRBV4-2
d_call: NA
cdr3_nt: TGTGCCAGCAGCCAAGTCTTAGCCGTTTCTTCGAACACCGGGGAGCTGTTTTTT
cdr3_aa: CASSQVLAVSSNTGELFF

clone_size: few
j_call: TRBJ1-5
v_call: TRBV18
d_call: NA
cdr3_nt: TGTGCCAGCTCACAGGGGACTAGTCAGCCCCAGCATTTT
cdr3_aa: CASSQGTSQPQHF

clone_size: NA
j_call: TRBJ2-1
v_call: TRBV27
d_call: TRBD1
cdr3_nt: TGTGCCAGCAGTCGCCGGAGACAGGGCGGGAATGAGCAGTTCTTC
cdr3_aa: CASSRRRQGGNEQFF

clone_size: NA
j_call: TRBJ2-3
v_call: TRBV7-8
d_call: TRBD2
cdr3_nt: TGTGCCAGCAGCTTACGTCGACTAGCAGTGACAGATACGCAGTATTTT
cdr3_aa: CASSLRRLAVTDTQYF

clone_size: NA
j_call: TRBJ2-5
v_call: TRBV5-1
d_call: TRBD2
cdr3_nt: TGCGCCAGCAGCCCGGACCGGACTAGCGGGAGGTACGAGACCCAGTACTTC
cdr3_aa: CASSPDRTSGRYETQYF

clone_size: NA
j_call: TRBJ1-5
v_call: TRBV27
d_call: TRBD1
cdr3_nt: TGTGCCAGCATGGGGACAGCAGGTTTCAATCAGCCCCAGCATTTT
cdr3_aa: CASMGTAGFNQPQHF

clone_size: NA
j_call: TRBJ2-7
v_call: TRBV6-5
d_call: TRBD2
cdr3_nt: TGTGCCAGCAGCGGACTAGCGGAGCAGTACTTC
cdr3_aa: CASSGLAEQYF

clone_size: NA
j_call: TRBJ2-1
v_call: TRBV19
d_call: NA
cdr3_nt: TGTGCCAGTAGTATGGCGGGGCCGTCTACAATTGAGCAGTTCTTC
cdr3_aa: CASSMAGPSTIEQFF

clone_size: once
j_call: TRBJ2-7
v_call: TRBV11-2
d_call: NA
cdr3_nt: TGTGCCAGCAGCCCGTCGGTCGCCTACGAGCAGTACTTC
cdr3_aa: CASSPSVAYEQYF

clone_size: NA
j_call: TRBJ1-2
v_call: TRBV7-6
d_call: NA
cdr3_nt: TGTGCCAGCAGCCCCTTCCAGGAGGGCTATGGCTACACCTTC
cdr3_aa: CASSPFQEGYGYTF

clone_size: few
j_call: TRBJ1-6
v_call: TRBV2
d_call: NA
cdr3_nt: TGTGCCAGCAGGGACAGATATTCACCCCTCCACTTT
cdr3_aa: CASRDRYSPLHF

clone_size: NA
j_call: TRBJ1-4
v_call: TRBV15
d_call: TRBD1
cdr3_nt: TGTGCCACCAGCAGGGACAGGGGGCGTGAAAAACTGTTTTTT
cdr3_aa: CATSRDRGREKLFF

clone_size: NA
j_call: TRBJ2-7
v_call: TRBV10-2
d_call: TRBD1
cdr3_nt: TGCGCCAGCAGTGACCCGGGACAGGGGTGGAGCTCCTACGAGCAGTACTTC
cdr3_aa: CASSDPGQGWSSYEQYF

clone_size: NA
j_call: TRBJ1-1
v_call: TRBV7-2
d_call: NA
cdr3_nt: TGTGCCAGCAGGGGTGACGGGTTGAACACTGAAGCTTTCTTT
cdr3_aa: CASRGDGLNTEAFF

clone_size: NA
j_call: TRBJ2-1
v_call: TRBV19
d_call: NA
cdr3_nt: TGTGCCAGTAGTATCGATTTTGGTAGCGGAACCTACAATGAGCAGTTCTTC
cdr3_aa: CASSIDFGSGTYNEQFF

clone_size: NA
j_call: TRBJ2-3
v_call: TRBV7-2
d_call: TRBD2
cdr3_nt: TGTGCCAGCAGCTCTAACCCTAGCGGGCGCACAGATACGCAGTATTTT
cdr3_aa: CASSSNPSGRTDTQYF

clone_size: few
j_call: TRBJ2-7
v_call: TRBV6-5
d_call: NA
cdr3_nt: TGTGCCAGCAGTTACCAGGGGACCTACGAGCAGTACTTC
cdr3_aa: CASSYQGTYEQYF

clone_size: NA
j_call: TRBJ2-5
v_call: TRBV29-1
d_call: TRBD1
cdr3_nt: TGCAGCGTGGGACAGGTAAAAGAGACCCAGTACTTC
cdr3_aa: CSVGQVKETQYF

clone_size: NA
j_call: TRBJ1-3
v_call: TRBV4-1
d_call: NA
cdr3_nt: TGCGCCAGCAGCCAAGATGGCGGAAACACCATATATTTT
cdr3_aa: CASSQDGGNTIYF

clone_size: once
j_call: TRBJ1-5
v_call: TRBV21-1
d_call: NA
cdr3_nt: TGTGCCAGCAGCAAAGGCTCCCCAGGCAGGTTTCAGCCCCAGCATTTT
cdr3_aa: CASSKGSPGRFQPQHF

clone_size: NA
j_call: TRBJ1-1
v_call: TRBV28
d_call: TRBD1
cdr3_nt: TGTGCCATCGTCCAGGGGTCACGGGACAGGGTCCTAGCTTTCTTT
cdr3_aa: CAIVQGSRDRVLAFF

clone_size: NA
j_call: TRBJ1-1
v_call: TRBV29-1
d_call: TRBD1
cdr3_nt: TGCAGCGGGGGACAGCAGAACACTGAAGCTTTCTTT
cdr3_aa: CSGGQQNTEAFF